The rows below give T cell receptor beta chains drawn from one sample of a study of blood T cell repertoires in COVID-19. Here immunoSEQ multiplex PCR was the method, and the copy in TCRdb shows in-frame clones only, minus some. The sample gives some 150,000 clones, around 87% of which show up once; over 2% is in the top ten. The sequenced sample was peripheral blood. The receptors were sampled from a man between 45 and 60 years old with active COVID-19. The CDR3 runs from the conserved cysteine through the conserved F or W. Size is omitted from some rows. Given values are once, few, many or a class for expanded clones.

-	TRBV7-2	TRBJ1-2	12	CASRFLGAGYTF
-	TRBV7-2	TRBJ2-3	17	CASSWGLAGVKTDTQYF
-	TRBV3-1/TRBV3-2	TRBJ2-2	16	CASTLGRAGGPGELFF
-	TRBV6-5	TRBJ2-7	13	CASRRESVYEQYF
few	TRBV4-3	TRBJ1-1	16	CASSQTLTGINTEAFF
-	TRBV3-1/TRBV3-2	TRBJ1-6	16	CASSQDGAGVTSPLHF
once	TRBV19	TRBJ1-1	16	CASSSLGQGPNTEAFF
-	TRBV7-2	TRBJ2-7	16	CASSLGSSGGAGEQYF
-	TRBV24-1	TRBJ1-1	10	CATSRPEAFF
-	TRBV5-1	TRBJ2-2	17	CASSLTGGASLAGELFF
-	TRBV21-1	TRBJ2-1	18	CASSTTSGGTSRYNEQFF
-	TRBV5-6	TRBJ2-5	14	CASSLSAGRKTQYF
few	TRBV2	TRBJ2-2	14	CASVRRTNTGELFF
-	TRBV7-8	TRBJ2-7	11	CASTPSYEQYF
few	TRBV11-2	TRBJ2-1	16	CASSRYRGQIYNEQFF
-	TRBV27	TRBJ1-6	18	CASSLPRDRALDSSPLHF
-	TRBV5-1	TRBJ1-2	14	CASSTQGQGYGYTF
-	TRBV27	TRBJ2-2	15	CASSLQGVSTGELFF
-	TRBV30	TRBJ1-5	10	CAPAVQPQHF
-	TRBV11-2	TRBJ2-7	18	CASSPQDRGLLQNYEQYF
-	TRBV12-5	TRBJ2-5	14	CASGTRLAGETQYF
-	TRBV7-2	TRBJ1-5	14	CASSLGEVNQPQHF
-	TRBV7-9	TRBJ2-3	18	CASSLALGLAGSTDTQYF
-	TRBV12-3/TRBV12-4	TRBJ1-6	12	CASSARDSPLHF
-	TRBV11-3	TRBJ2-3	16	CASSLGQGEAADTQYF
-	TRBV7-2	TRBJ1-3	15	CASSLTGTLGNTIYF
-	TRBV14	TRBJ1-1	16	CASSPARLDSHPEAFF
-	TRBV5-1	TRBJ2-2	15	CASSMGQTNTGELFF
-	TRBV5-4	TRBJ2-3	13	CASSLVGRDTQYF
-	TRBV29-1	TRBJ2-4	11	CSVARSDIQYF
-	TRBV2	TRBJ2-1	15	CASSARGSSYNEQFF
-	TRBV11-3	TRBJ2-1	17	CASSVLPGLAGEGEQFF
-	TRBV5-1	TRBJ2-3	15	CASSLAGGPQDTQYF
-	TRBV23-1	TRBJ2-3	14	CASSGQGSTDTQYF
-	TRBV19	TRBJ1-1	16	CASRFAAGGSKAEAFF
-	TRBV2	TRBJ1-5	15	CASSVTGLSNQPQHF
-	TRBV7-8	TRBJ2-5	15	CASSFPLTGQETQYF
once	TRBV18	TRBJ2-7	15	CASSPGLAGSYEQYF
-	TRBV28	TRBJ1-6	13	CASSLTGNSPLHF
-	TRBV7-9	TRBJ2-7	13	CASSSAGTGGQYF
-	TRBV7-2	TRBJ2-4	15	CASSGGGTVKNIQYF
-	TRBV19	TRBJ1-1	12	CASSIEGVKAFF
-	TRBV19	TRBJ1-3	14	CASTRWALGNTIYF
-	TRBV19	TRBJ2-3	14	CASSQTGIVDTQYF
-	TRBV27	TRBJ1-2	17	CASRTPGQGRGNYGYTF
once	TRBV21-1	TRBJ2-7	13	CATPPDRSAEQYF
-	TRBV10-3	TRBJ1-1	13	CAISQGGGTEAFF
-	TRBV3-1/TRBV3-2	TRBJ2-3	16	CASSQDPRGERDTQYF
-	TRBV3-1/TRBV3-2	TRBJ2-1	15	CASSQSRGTYNEQFF
-	TRBV9	TRBJ2-1	13	CASSVAGGNEQFF
-	TRBV27	TRBJ1-5	15	CASSRDRTPNQPQHF
-	TRBV5-1	TRBJ1-1	13	CASSLTSNTEAFF
-	TRBV28	TRBJ2-3	18	CASNRASGVHYRTDTQYF